This note documents a single TCR beta chain sequence. The antigen is not known. Germline lookup yields CDR1 SGHRS and CDR2 YFSETQ. The CDR3 is made up of 13 amino acids. Trimming removed 2 bases from V and 1 base from J, with 6 bases in between. This specimen comes from a study of cytomegalovirus exposure and HLA in healthy donors. Study conclusions and caveats: Fewer N-insertions than the 666-donor mean were reportedly shown by an Asian-associated ancestry cluster in a later analysis.

Use of 60 Vbeta and 13 Jbeta primers characterized the PCR. The assay was immunoSEQ multiplex PCR, and TCRdb's table has in-frame clones only and misses some. This repertoire shows approximately 160,000 clones, over 80% found once; its top ten account for roughly 2%. The sequence was obtained from a human donor in good health. The source material was PBMCs. The rearrangement joins TRBV5-1 to TRBJ1-1; no firm D call. The CDR3, as DNA: TGCGCCAGCAGCTTTACCGGGAACACTGAAGCTTTCTTT. Translation: CASSFTGNTEAFF.